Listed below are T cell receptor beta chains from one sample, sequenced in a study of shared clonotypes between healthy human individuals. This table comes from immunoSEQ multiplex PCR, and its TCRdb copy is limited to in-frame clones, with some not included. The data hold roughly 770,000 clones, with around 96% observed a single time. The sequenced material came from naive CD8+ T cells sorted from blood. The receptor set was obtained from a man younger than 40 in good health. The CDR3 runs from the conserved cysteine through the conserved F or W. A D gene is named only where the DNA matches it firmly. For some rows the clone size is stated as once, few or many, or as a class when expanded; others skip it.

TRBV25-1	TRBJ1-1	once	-	CASLGNLNTEAFF	TGTGCCAGCTTGGGCAACTTGAACACTGAAGCTTTCTTT
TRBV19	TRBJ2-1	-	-	CASSVQSSYNEQFF	TGTGCCAGTAGTGTGCAGAGCTCCTACAATGAGCAGTTCTTC
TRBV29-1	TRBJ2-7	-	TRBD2	CSVDGGSRYEQYF	TGCAGCGTTGATGGCGGGAGTAGGTACGAGCAGTACTTC
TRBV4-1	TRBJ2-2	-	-	CASSQSRTEGGELFF	TGCGCCAGCAGCCAAAGCCGGACAGAGGGGGGGGAGCTGTTTTTT
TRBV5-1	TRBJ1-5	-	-	CASSLNGLGDQPQHF	TGCGCCAGCAGCTTGAATGGGCTGGGGGATCAGCCCCAGCATTTT
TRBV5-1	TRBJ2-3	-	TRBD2	CASSAGTSGSKTQYF	TGCGCCAGCAGCGCCGGGACTAGCGGGAGTAAGACGCAGTATTTT
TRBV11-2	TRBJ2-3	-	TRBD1	CASSLGFTGQGADTQYF	TGTGCCAGCAGCTTAGGGTTTACGGGACAGGGTGCAGATACGCAGTATTTT
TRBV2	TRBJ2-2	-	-	CASSDKVGRAGGELFF	TGTGCCAGCAGTGATAAAGTCGGCAGGGCGGGCGGGGAGCTGTTTTTT
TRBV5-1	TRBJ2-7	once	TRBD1	CASSWGTASYEQYF	TGCGCCAGCAGCTGGGGGACAGCGAGCTACGAGCAGTACTTC
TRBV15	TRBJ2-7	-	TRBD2	CATSSIPGLVNVYEQYF	TGTGCCACCAGCAGTATTCCGGGACTAGTTAATGTCTACGAGCAGTACTTC
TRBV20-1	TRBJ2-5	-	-	CSARPDGTQYF	TGCAGTGCTAGGCCAGACGGGACCCAGTACTTC
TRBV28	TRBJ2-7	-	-	CASSFNTYEQYF	TGTGCCAGCAGTTTTAACACCTACGAGCAGTACTTC
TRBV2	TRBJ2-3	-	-	CASPRASQDTQYF	TGTGCCAGCCCCCGAGCGAGTCAAGATACGCAGTATTTT
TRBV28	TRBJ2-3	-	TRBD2	CASSFGLAGGTDTQYF	TGTGCCAGCAGTTTCGGACTAGCGGGAGGCACAGATACGCAGTATTTT
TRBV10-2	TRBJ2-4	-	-	CASSPDIAKNIQYF	TGCGCCAGCAGCCCAGACATAGCCAAAAACATTCAGTACTTC
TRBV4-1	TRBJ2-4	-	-	CASSQEEWQGYIQYF	TGCGCCAGCAGCCAAGAGGAGTGGCAGGGGTACATTCAGTACTTC
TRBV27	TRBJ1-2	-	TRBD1	CASGTGGGGYTF	TGTGCCAGCGGGACAGGGGGTGGAGGCTACACCTTC
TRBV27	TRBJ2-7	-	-	CASSPSRSSYEQYF	TGTGCCAGCAGTCCCAGCCGTAGCTCCTACGAGCAGTACTTC
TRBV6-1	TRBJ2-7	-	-	CASSEFWQSSYEQYF	TGTGCCAGCAGTGAATTTTGGCAGAGCTCCTACGAGCAGTACTTC
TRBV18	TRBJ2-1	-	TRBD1	CASSPPDRGLSEQFF	TGTGCCAGCTCCCCCCCGGACAGGGGGCTAAGTGAGCAGTTCTTC
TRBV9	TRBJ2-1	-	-	CASSVESSYNEQFF	TGTGCCAGCAGCGTAGAAAGCTCCTACAATGAGCAGTTCTTC
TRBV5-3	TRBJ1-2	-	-	CARSLLQGMYGYTF	TGTGCCAGAAGCCTTCTACAGGGAATGTACGGCTACACCTTC
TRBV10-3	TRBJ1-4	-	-	CAIAGGVSEKLFF	TGTGCCATCGCTGGGGGCGTAAGTGAAAAACTGTTTTTT
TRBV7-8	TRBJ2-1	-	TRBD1	CASSLFRDRGYNEQFF	TGTGCCAGCAGCTTGTTCCGGGACAGGGGGTACAATGAGCAGTTCTTC
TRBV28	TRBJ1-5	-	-	CASSPQGLSNQPQHF	TGTGCCAGCAGTCCACAGGGCCTTAGCAATCAGCCCCAGCATTTT
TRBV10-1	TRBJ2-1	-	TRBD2	CASSESRTSGFNEQFF	TGCGCCAGCAGTGAGTCAAGGACTAGCGGATTCAATGAGCAGTTCTTC
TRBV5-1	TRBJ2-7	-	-	CASSLSGDSHLEQYF	TGCGCCAGCAGCTTGTCAGGGGACTCCCACCTGGAGCAGTACTTC
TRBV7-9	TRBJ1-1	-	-	CASSLGPRFTDTEAFF	TGTGCCAGCAGCTTGGGGCCCCGCTTTACGGACACTGAAGCTTTCTTT
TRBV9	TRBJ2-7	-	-	CASSPTPAGSSYEQYF	TGTGCCAGCAGCCCTACCCCTGCCGGGAGCTCCTACGAGCAGTACTTC
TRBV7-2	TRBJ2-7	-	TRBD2	CASSLGNPREGTYEQYF	TGTGCCAGCAGCTTAGGGAACCCTCGGGAGGGTACCTACGAGCAGTACTTC
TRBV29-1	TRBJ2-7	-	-	CSVIADSYEQYF	TGCAGCGTGATAGCGGACTCCTACGAGCAGTACTTC
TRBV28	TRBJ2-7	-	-	CASSLSGLREQYF	TGTGCCAGCAGTTTAAGCGGACTACGCGAGCAGTACTTC
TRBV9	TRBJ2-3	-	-	CASSPSTTGTSTDTQYF	TGTGCCAGCAGCCCTAGTACCACAGGGACTAGCACAGATACGCAGTATTTT
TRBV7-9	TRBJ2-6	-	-	CASLRTAPFSGANVLTF	TGTGCCAGCCTGAGGACGGCTCCCTTCTCTGGGGCCAACGTCCTGACTTTC
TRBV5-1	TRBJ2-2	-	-	CASSGGHQNTGELFF	TGCGCCAGCAGCGGGGGACACCAGAACACCGGGGAGCTGTTTTTT
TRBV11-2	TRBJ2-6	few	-	CASSFPFSGANVLTF	TGTGCCAGCAGCTTTCCATTTTCTGGGGCCAACGTCCTGACTTTC
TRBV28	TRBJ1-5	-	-	CASSYRLDQPQHF	TGTGCCAGCAGTTACAGGTTAGATCAGCCCCAGCATTTT
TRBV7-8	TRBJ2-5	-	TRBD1	CASSPFRTGREETQYF	TGTGCCAGCAGCCCCTTTCGGACAGGGCGCGAGGAGACCCAGTACTTC
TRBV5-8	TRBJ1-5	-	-	CASSPSWPQHF	TGTGCCAGCAGCCCGAGCTGGCCCCAGCATTTT
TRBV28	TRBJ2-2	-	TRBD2	CASSRRKAGEYTSGELFF	TGTGCCAGCAGCCGACGAAAAGCGGGAGAGTATACCTCCGGGGAGCTGTTTTTT
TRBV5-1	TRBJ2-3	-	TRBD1	CASSQTDRGTDTQYF	TGCGCCAGCAGCCAGACGGACAGGGGAACAGATACGCAGTATTTT
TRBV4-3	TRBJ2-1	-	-	CASSQEVAGTSYNEQFF	TGCGCCAGCAGCCAAGAGGTGGCGGGGACCTCCTACAATGAGCAGTTCTTC
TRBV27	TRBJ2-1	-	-	CASSFGGSEQFF	TGTGCCAGCAGTTTTGGGGGAAGTGAGCAGTTCTTC
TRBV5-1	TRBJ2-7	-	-	CASSGHGTYEQYF	TGCGCCAGCAGTGGCCACGGAACCTACGAGCAGTACTTC
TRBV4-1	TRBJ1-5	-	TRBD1	CASSQDFQTGINQPQHF	TGCGCCAGCAGCCAAGATTTCCAGACAGGGATAAATCAGCCCCAGCATTTT
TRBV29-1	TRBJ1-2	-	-	CSVEDPQGRGNYGYTF	TGCAGCGTTGAAGATCCCCAGGGTCGCGGGAACTATGGCTACACCTTC
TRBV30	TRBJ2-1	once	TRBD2	CAWSLGFGGNNEQFF	TGTGCCTGGAGCCTGGGATTCGGGGGGAACAATGAGCAGTTCTTC
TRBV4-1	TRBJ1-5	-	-	CARASVAGNNQPQHF	TGCGCCAGGGCCTCGGTAGCGGGGAACAATCAGCCCCAGCATTTT
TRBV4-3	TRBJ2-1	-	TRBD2	CASRTILAGGQNEQFF	TGCGCCAGCAGAACGATACTAGCGGGAGGGCAGAATGAGCAGTTCTTC
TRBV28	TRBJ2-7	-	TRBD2	CASRSAGGPYEQYF	TGTGCCAGCAGGTCAGCGGGAGGCCCCTACGAGCAGTACTTC
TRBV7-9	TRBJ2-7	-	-	CASSLGWSEQYF	TGTGCCAGCAGCTTGGGTTGGTCCGAGCAGTACTTC
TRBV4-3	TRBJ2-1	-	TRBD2	CASGYLAEQYNEQFF	TGCGCCAGCGGTTATCTAGCGGAACAGTACAATGAGCAGTTCTTC
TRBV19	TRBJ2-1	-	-	CASSITPSYNEQFF	TGTGCCAGTAGTATAACGCCGAGTTACAATGAGCAGTTCTTC
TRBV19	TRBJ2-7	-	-	CASSIGSTSYEQYF	TGTGCCAGTAGTATCGGTAGCACCTCCTACGAGCAGTACTTC
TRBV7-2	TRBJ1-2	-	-	CASSLNQGVVDGYTF	TGTGCCAGCAGCTTAAATCAAGGGGTCGTCGATGGCTACACCTTC